The sequence of this T cell receptor (beta chain) was determined in a study of human T cells and chemical hapten exposure. TCRdb re-called the RACE reads with MiXCR, one entry per CDR3 protein. This table has roughly 40,000 distinct CDR3 sequences, approximately 9% appearing once. The length of the CDR3 is 14 residues. The V gene lost 0 bases and the J gene lost 3 bases, with 9 bases spanning the gap. CDR1 is ENHRY and CDR2 is SYGVKD in the germline V gene. Time point noted: patch test 2, 6 weeks after DPC sensitization. Documented treatment: therapeutic diphenylcyclopropenone sensitization with weekly scalp DPC.

This clonotype was sampled from a woman between 40 and 55 years old with alopecia areata. Some clones in this sample may be carry-over from other donors' samples. The sequencing used whole blood, collected in connection with sensitization to the hapten diphenylcyclopropenone (DPC). The chain has TRBV10-3 and TRBJ2-7; D call uncertain. The CDR3 loop is CAISESWGNYEQYF. For the CDR3, the DNA is TGTGCCATCAGTGAGTCGTGGGGAAACTACGAGCAGTACTTC.